A selection of T cell receptor beta chains follows, all from one sample in a study of Graves' ophthalmopathy and Graves' hyperthyroidism. TCRdb re-called the multiplex PCR reads through MiXCR, storing one row per CDR3 protein. The table records roughly 610,000 distinct CDR3 sequences, 22% of them present only once. Sequencing input: peripheral blood. These receptors were taken from a woman aged 18-29 years with stable Graves' hyperthyroidism. Some clones in this sample may be carry-over from other donors' samples. CDR3s include the opening cysteine and the closing phenylalanine or tryptophan. D genes are given only for firm matches. Only some rows state a clone size, as once, few, many or a class for expanded clones.

V: TRBV12-3/TRBV12-4; J: TRBJ2-4; D: NA; size: NA; DNA: TGTGCCAGCAGTTATGGGGAATCGTTAGCCAAAAACATTAAGTACTTC; CDR3: CASSYGESLAKNIKYF
V: TRBV5-1; J: TRBJ1-2; D: TRBD1; size: many; DNA: TGCGCCAGCAGCTGGGACAGCCCTAACTATGGCTACACCTTC; CDR3: CASSWDSPNYGYTF
V: TRBV2; J: TRBJ2-2; D: NA; size: few; DNA: TGTGCCAGCAGTGCTAGAGGGTCCGACACCGGGGAGCTGTTTTTT; CDR3: CASSARGSDTGELFF
V: TRBV12-3/TRBV12-4; J: TRBJ2-7; D: NA; size: NA; DNA: TGTGCCAGCAGTCCCGGGGCATCGGCCTACGAGCAGTACTTC; CDR3: CASSPGASAYEQYF
V: TRBV6-4; J: TRBJ1-6; D: TRBD1; size: few; DNA: TGTGCCAGCAGTTACTCGACCGGGACAGGATTCAATTCACCCCTCCACTTT; CDR3: CASSYSTGTGFNSPLHF
V: TRBV12-5; J: TRBJ1-5; D: NA; size: many; DNA: TGTGCTAGTGGTTTAGAAGTGGACAGACTTAATCAGCCCCAGCATTTT; CDR3: CASGLEVDRLNQPQHF
V: TRBV6-1; J: TRBJ2-7; D: NA; size: NA; DNA: TGTGCCAGCAGTGAGACCCACAGGGAACCTTCCTACGAGCAGTACTTC; CDR3: CASSETHREPSYEQYF
V: TRBV7-8; J: TRBJ1-1; D: NA; size: few; DNA: TGTGCCAGCAGCTTCGGACCTATGAACACTGAAGCTTTCTTT; CDR3: CASSFGPMNTEAFF
V: TRBV20-1; J: TRBJ2-7; D: TRBD1; size: many; DNA: TGCAGTGCTAGCTTCGGGACAGGGGGCTACGAGCAGTACTTC; CDR3: CSASFGTGGYEQYF
V: TRBV6-4; J: TRBJ1-2; D: TRBD1; size: many; DNA: TGTGCCAGCAGCCCCTGGTCCGGGTACACCGGGACAGGTGACAGTGGCTACACCTTC; CDR3: CASSPWSGYTGTGDSGYTF
V: TRBV7-9; J: TRBJ2-7; D: TRBD1; size: many; DNA: TGTGCCAGCAGCGCGAGTGACAGGGCCGCCTACGAGCAGTACTTC; CDR3: CASSASDRAAYEQYF
V: TRBV18; J: TRBJ2-5; D: TRBD1; size: NA; DNA: TGTGCCAGCTCACCGGGACAGCAACAAGAGACCCAGTACTTC; CDR3: CASSPGQQQETQYF
V: TRBV5-1; J: TRBJ1-1; D: NA; size: few; DNA: TGCGCCAGCAGCCCCCAGGCAGGGATAACAAACACTGAAGCTTTCTTT; CDR3: CASSPQAGITNTEAFF
V: TRBV12-3/TRBV12-4; J: TRBJ1-6; D: NA; size: many; DNA: TGTGCCAGCAGTCAACAGGTTCTCAATTCACCCCTCCACTTT; CDR3: CASSQQVLNSPLHF
V: TRBV27; J: TRBJ2-7; D: TRBD1; size: few; DNA: TGTGCCAGCAGTTTATGGACAGGGAGAACCTACGAGCAGTACTTC; CDR3: CASSLWTGRTYEQYF
V: TRBV9; J: TRBJ2-5; D: NA; size: NA; DNA: TGTGCCAGCAGCTCAGGGGTTAGCCAAGAGACCCAGTACTTC; CDR3: CASSSGVSQETQYF
V: TRBV28; J: TRBJ2-5; D: NA; size: many; DNA: TGTGCCAGCAGTCCTGTCTCGCGGCGTACCCAAGAGACCCAGTACTTC; CDR3: CASSPVSRRTQETQYF
V: TRBV4-1; J: TRBJ1-3; D: NA; size: NA; DNA: TGCGCCAGCAGCCAAGGAAACTCTGGAAACACCATATATTTT; CDR3: CASSQGNSGNTIYF
V: TRBV20-1; J: TRBJ2-7; D: NA; size: many; DNA: TGCAGTGCTGGACGAAATAGCGGTCACTCCTACGAGCAGTACTTC; CDR3: CSAGRNSGHSYEQYF
V: TRBV6-5; J: TRBJ2-7; D: NA; size: many; DNA: TGTGCCAGCAGTTATGGGACACTTTCCTACGAGCAGTACTTC; CDR3: CASSYGTLSYEQYF
V: TRBV5-1; J: TRBJ1-6; D: TRBD1; size: many; DNA: TGCGCCAGCAGCACGAGACAGGGATATAATTCACCCCTCCACTTT; CDR3: CASSTRQGYNSPLHF
V: TRBV6-1; J: TRBJ1-2; D: NA; size: few; DNA: TGTGCCAGCCACTCCCCGACGGATTCTAACTATGGCTACACCTTC; CDR3: CASHSPTDSNYGYTF
V: TRBV24-1; J: TRBJ1-5; D: NA; size: many; DNA: TGTGCCACCAGTGAACGGGGGGGTCAGCCCCAGCATTTT; CDR3: CATSERGGQPQHF
V: TRBV11-1; J: TRBJ1-1; D: NA; size: many; DNA: TGTGCCAGCACCGGACGGAATGAAGCTTTCTTT; CDR3: CASTGRNEAFF
V: TRBV7-2; J: TRBJ2-5; D: NA; size: many; DNA: TGTGCCAGCAGCTTCGAAAGCCCAGAGACCCAGTACTTC; CDR3: CASSFESPETQYF
V: TRBV20-1; J: TRBJ1-2; D: TRBD1; size: many; DNA: TGCAGTGCTAGAGAGGGGGCAGGGGGCTATGGCTACACCTTC; CDR3: CSAREGAGGYGYTF
V: TRBV7-3; J: TRBJ1-1; D: NA; size: many; DNA: TGTGCCAGCAGCCTAACGCCGAGCGATGGGAAGGAAGCTTTCTTT; CDR3: CASSLTPSDGKEAFF
V: TRBV12-3/TRBV12-4; J: TRBJ1-1; D: NA; size: NA; DNA: TGTGCCAGCAGTTGTTCCCGCACTGATGCTTTCTTT; CDR3: CASSCSRTDAFF
V: TRBV29-1; J: TRBJ2-5; D: TRBD1; size: many; DNA: TGCAGCGCCAAGACAGGGCCAGAGACCCAGTACTTC; CDR3: CSAKTGPETQYF
V: TRBV6-1; J: TRBJ1-2; D: NA; size: many; DNA: TGTGCCAGCAGTGAAATAAGGGACACCTTC; CDR3: CASSEIRDTF
V: TRBV12-3/TRBV12-4; J: TRBJ2-2; D: NA; size: many; DNA: TGTGCCAGCAGCCCCTTGAGGTTTGGCTTCACCGGGGAGCTGTTTTTT; CDR3: CASSPLRFGFTGELFF
V: TRBV20-1; J: TRBJ2-4; D: NA; size: many; DNA: TGCAGTGCTAGCTGGGGGAACATTCAGTACTTC; CDR3: CSASWGNIQYF
V: TRBV28; J: TRBJ1-2; D: NA; size: NA; DNA: TGTGCCAGCAGACGGCGGGGGTCCAAGAACTATGGCTACACCTTC; CDR3: CASRRRGSKNYGYTF
V: TRBV20-1; J: TRBJ2-5; D: TRBD1; size: many; DNA: TGCAGTGCTAGAGATTGGTCAGGGGGCATGAGAGAGACCCAGTACTTC; CDR3: CSARDWSGGMRETQYF
V: TRBV30; J: TRBJ1-3; D: NA; size: many; DNA: TGTGCCTGGAGTGTGTCCGGGGGCCTAACCATATATTTT; CDR3: CAWSVSGGLTIYF
V: TRBV20-1; J: TRBJ2-7; D: TRBD2; size: NA; DNA: TGCAGTGCTAGAGATCAGGTAGCGGGAGGGGTGCAGTACTTC; CDR3: CSARDQVAGGVQYF
V: TRBV5-1; J: TRBJ2-7; D: TRBD1; size: NA; DNA: TGCGCCAGCAGCTTGGGTCCGGGACAGGGAGGACACGAGCAGTACTTC; CDR3: CASSLGPGQGGHEQYF
V: TRBV12-3/TRBV12-4; J: TRBJ1-5; D: NA; size: many; DNA: TGTGCCAGCAGCCTCGGGACTAATATTGGGCCCCAGCATTTT; CDR3: CASSLGTNIGPQHF
V: TRBV2; J: TRBJ2-2; D: NA; size: few; DNA: TGTGCCAGCAGCACTGGGGTCCGCACGACCGGGGAGCTGTTTTTT; CDR3: CASSTGVRTTGELFF
V: TRBV2; J: TRBJ2-5; D: NA; size: NA; DNA: TGTGCCAGCGGCCAGGTGGCGGAGACCCAGTACTTC; CDR3: CASGQVAETQYF
V: TRBV12-3/TRBV12-4; J: TRBJ2-7; D: NA; size: NA; DNA: TGTGCCAGCAGCACGGAGGGGTACGAGCAGTACTTC; CDR3: CASSTEGYEQYF
V: TRBV2; J: TRBJ2-2; D: TRBD1; size: many; DNA: TGTGCCAGCAACCGGGACAGGAACACCGGGGAGCTGTTTTTT; CDR3: CASNRDRNTGELFF
V: TRBV24-1; J: TRBJ2-5; D: TRBD2; size: NA; DNA: TGTGCCACCAGGACTAGCGTGCCGAGGGAGACCCAGTACTTC; CDR3: CATRTSVPRETQYF
V: TRBV28; J: TRBJ2-7; D: NA; size: many; DNA: TGTGCCAGCAGTCCTCTTAGCGGTCCAGTAAACGAGCAGTACTTC; CDR3: CASSPLSGPVNEQYF
V: TRBV10-3; J: TRBJ2-7; D: NA; size: many; DNA: TGTGCCATCAGGGACAATAACTCCTACGAGCAGTACTTC; CDR3: CAIRDNNSYEQYF
V: TRBV6-1; J: TRBJ2-4; D: TRBD1; size: many; DNA: TGTGCCAGCAGTCTCACAGGGGCTGCAAACATTCAGTACTTC; CDR3: CASSLTGAANIQYF
V: TRBV6-2/TRBV6-3; J: TRBJ1-1; D: NA; size: many; DNA: TGTGCCAGCGGAGAGGTGGTGGGTCGTGAGACTTTCTTT; CDR3: CASGEVVGRETFF
V: TRBV29-1; J: TRBJ2-7; D: NA; size: many; DNA: TGCAGCGTTGGGGGGGGGACACCTTCCTACGAGCAGTACTTC; CDR3: CSVGGGTPSYEQYF
V: TRBV12-3/TRBV12-4; J: TRBJ2-5; D: NA; size: many; DNA: TGTGCCAGCAGTCAGGATCTTGCCGAGACCCAGTACTTC; CDR3: CASSQDLAETQYF
V: TRBV9; J: TRBJ2-5; D: NA; size: NA; DNA: TGTGCCAGCAGCAACCGAGGAGGCAGCGGGGAGACCCAGTACTTC; CDR3: CASSNRGGSGETQYF
V: TRBV4-1; J: TRBJ1-1; D: NA; size: many; DNA: TGCGCCAGCAGCCAACACCGGGAAGCCGCTGAAGCTTTCTTT; CDR3: CASSQHREAAEAFF
V: TRBV9; J: TRBJ2-2; D: TRBD1; size: NA; DNA: TGTGCCAGCAGGGAACAGGGGAGAGCCGGGGAGCTGTTTTTT; CDR3: CASREQGRAGELFF
V: TRBV9; J: TRBJ2-2; D: TRBD2; size: NA; DNA: TGTGCCAGCAGCTCTCCCGGGGGGACGGTAAACACCGGGGAGCTGTTTTTT; CDR3: CASSSPGGTVNTGELFF